This TCR beta chain is drawn from a study of T cells in Graves' hyperthyroidism and ophthalmopathy. Many counts were recorded for this clonotype. Amplification of TCR beta CDR3 regions used RNA as the template. The TCR CDR3 first-round RT-PCR relied on the HTBI primer set. One entry per CDR3 protein results from TCRdb running MiXCR on the multiplex PCR reads. The sample shows approximately 330,000 distinct CDR3 sequences, 15% to 20% of them seen only once. Germline V gives CDR1 KGHSH, CDR2 LQKENI. V gave up 2 bases and J gave up 0 bases; unmatched junction bases: 4. This CDR3 spans 16 amino acids. V and J are TRBV18 and TRBJ1-1, with 9 bases lining up with TRBD1. This receptor was obtained from a woman aged 45 to 65 with Graves' hyperthyroidism. Sequenced: blood. DNA of the CDR3: TGTGCCAGCTCACCAGGGACAGGGACCATGAACACTGAAGCTTTCTTT. This codes for CASSPGTGTMNTEAFF.